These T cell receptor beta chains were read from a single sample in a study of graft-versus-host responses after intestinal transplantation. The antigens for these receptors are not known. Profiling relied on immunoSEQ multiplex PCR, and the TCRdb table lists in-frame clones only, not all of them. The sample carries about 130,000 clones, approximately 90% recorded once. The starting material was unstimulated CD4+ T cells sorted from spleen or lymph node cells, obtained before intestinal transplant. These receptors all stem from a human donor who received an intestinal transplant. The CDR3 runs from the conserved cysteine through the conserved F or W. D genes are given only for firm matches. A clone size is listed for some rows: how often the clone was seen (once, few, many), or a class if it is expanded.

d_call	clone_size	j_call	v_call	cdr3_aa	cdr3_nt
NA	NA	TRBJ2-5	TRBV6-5	CASRPGPPLWETQYF	TGTGCCAGCAGGCCCGGGCCGCCACTATGGGAGACCCAGTACTTC
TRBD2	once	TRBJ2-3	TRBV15	CATSRGLADTDTQYF	TGTGCCACCAGCAGGGGACTAGCGGATACAGATACGCAGTATTTT
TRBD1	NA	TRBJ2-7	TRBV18	CASSLGQDYEQYF	TGTGCCAGCTCACTTGGACAGGACTACGAGCAGTACTTC
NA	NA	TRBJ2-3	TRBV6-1	CASIEQVGTDTQYF	TGTGCCAGCATTGAACAGGTCGGCACAGATACGCAGTATTTT
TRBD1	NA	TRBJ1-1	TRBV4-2	CASSQGRTGRGAEAFF	TGTGCCAGCAGCCAAGGGAGGACAGGGAGAGGCGCTGAAGCTTTCTTT
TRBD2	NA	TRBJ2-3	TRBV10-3	CAIKRTSGDTDTQYF	TGTGCCATCAAGCGGACTAGCGGGGACACAGATACGCAGTATTTT
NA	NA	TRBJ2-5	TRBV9	CASSVGWPMETQYF	TGTGCCAGCAGCGTCGGCTGGCCCATGGAGACCCAGTACTTC
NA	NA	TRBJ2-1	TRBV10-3	CAISESPGIRSYNEQFF	TGTGCCATCAGTGAGTCGCCAGGGATACGGTCCTACAATGAGCAGTTCTTC
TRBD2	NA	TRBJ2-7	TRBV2	CASSEAGGAYEQYF	TGTGCCAGCAGTGAAGCGGGGGGGGCCTACGAGCAGTACTTC
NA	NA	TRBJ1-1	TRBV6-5	CASSYSRVAGDEAFF	TGTGCCAGCAGTTACTCGAGGGTAGCGGGCGATGAAGCTTTCTTT
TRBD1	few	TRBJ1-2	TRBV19	CASSTVRWRTGHGYTF	TGTGCCAGTAGTACCGTTCGTTGGCGGACAGGTCATGGCTACACCTTC
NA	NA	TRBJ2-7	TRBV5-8	CASRSPGTGSYEQYF	TGTGCCAGCAGATCCCCCGGGACGGGGTCCTACGAGCAGTACTTC
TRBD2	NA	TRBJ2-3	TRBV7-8	CASSLLRGGLTDTQYF	TGTGCCAGCAGCTTATTGCGGGGGGGCTTAACAGATACGCAGTATTTT
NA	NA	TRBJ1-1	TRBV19	CASSIAGLEAFF	TGTGCCAGTAGTATAGCAGGGCTTGAAGCTTTCTTT
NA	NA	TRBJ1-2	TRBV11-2	CASSLAGQGGYTF	TGTGCCAGCAGCTTAGCCGGACAAGGCGGCTACACCTTC
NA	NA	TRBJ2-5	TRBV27	CASSPRVRETQYF	TGTGCCAGCAGTCCCCGGGTGAGAGAGACCCAGTACTTC
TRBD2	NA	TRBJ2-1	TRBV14	CASSRGTSGGLSSYNEQFF	TGTGCCAGCAGCCGAGGGACTAGCGGGGGCCTTAGCTCCTACAATGAGCAGTTCTTC
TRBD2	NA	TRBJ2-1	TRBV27	CASIPQRGTYNEQFF	TGTGCCAGCATCCCCCAGCGGGGGACCTACAATGAGCAGTTCTTC
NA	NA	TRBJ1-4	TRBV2	CASLNRAENEKLFF	TGTGCCAGCCTTAACCGGGCAGAGAATGAAAAACTGTTTTTT
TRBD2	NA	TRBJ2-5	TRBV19	CASTPGTRGETQYF	TGTGCCAGTACCCCAGGGACTAGGGGGGAGACCCAGTACTTC
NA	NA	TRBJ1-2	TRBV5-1	CASSTTLGGEYGYTF	TGCGCCAGCAGCACGACCCTAGGGGGGGAGTATGGCTACACCTTC
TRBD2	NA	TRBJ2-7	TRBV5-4	CASSSASGAYEQYF	TGTGCCAGCAGCTCTGCTAGCGGGGCCTACGAGCAGTACTTC
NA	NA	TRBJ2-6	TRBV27	CASSLKTVLSESGANVLTF	TGTGCCAGCAGTCTAAAGACAGTTCTGTCCGAATCTGGGGCCAACGTCCTGACTTTC
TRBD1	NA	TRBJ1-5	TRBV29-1	CSVGGTDSNQPQHF	TGCAGCGTTGGCGGGACAGATTCGAATCAGCCCCAGCATTTT
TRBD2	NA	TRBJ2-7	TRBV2	CASSVRGGALDEQYF	TGTGCCAGCAGTGTCCGGGGGGGGGCCCTGGACGAGCAGTACTTC
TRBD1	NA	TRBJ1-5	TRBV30	CAWSVQGGEPQHF	TGTGCCTGGAGTGTACAGGGGGGGGAGCCCCAGCATTTT
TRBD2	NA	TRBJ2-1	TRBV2	CASSIIAGGRNEQFF	TGTGCCAGCAGTATAATAGCGGGGGGGAGGAATGAGCAGTTCTTC
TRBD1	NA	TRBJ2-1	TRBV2	CASTGQGWEGNEQFF	TGTGCCAGCACCGGACAGGGGTGGGAGGGAAATGAGCAGTTCTTC
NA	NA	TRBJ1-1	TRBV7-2	CASSLESRGSAFF	TGTGCCAGCAGCTTAGAATCCAGGGGTTCGGCTTTCTTT
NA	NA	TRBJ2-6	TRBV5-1	CASSLEALSGANVLTF	TGCGCCAGCAGCTTGGAAGCTCTCTCTGGGGCCAACGTCCTGACTTTC
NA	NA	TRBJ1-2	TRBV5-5	CASSLSLTDYGYTF	TGTGCCAGCAGCTTGTCCCTTACAGATTATGGCTACACCTTC
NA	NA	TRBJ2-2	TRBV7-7	CASSPQGDGELFF	TGTGCCAGCAGCCCACAGGGTGACGGGGAGCTGTTTTTT
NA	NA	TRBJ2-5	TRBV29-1	CSVARTVEETQYF	TGCAGCGTTGCCAGGACGGTTGAAGAGACCCAGTACTTC
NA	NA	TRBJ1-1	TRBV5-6	CASSLGWARGTEAFF	TGTGCCAGCAGCTTGGGGTGGGCCAGGGGCACTGAAGCTTTCTTT
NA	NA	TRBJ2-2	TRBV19	CASSMMAANTGELFF	TGTGCCAGTAGTATGATGGCAGCCAACACCGGGGAGCTGTTTTTT
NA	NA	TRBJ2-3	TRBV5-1	CASSLAEDTQYF	TGCGCCAGCAGCTTGGCCGAAGATACGCAGTATTTT
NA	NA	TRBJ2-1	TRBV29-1	CSGRGASSYNEQFF	TGCAGCGGACGGGGGGCAAGCTCCTACAATGAGCAGTTCTTC
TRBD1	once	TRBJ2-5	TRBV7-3	CASGQGWEETQYF	TGTGCCAGCGGACAGGGGTGGGAGGAGACCCAGTACTTC
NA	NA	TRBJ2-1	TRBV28	CASSTPTPGEQFF	TGTGCCAGCAGTACCCCGACACCAGGCGAGCAGTTCTTC
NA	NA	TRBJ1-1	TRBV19	CASSIRLQGNTEAFF	TGTGCCAGTAGTATTCGCCTTCAGGGGAACACTGAAGCTTTCTTT
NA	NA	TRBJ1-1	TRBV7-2	CASSLGGLVWEAFF	TGTGCCAGCAGCTTGGGGGGGCTAGTTTGGGAAGCTTTCTTT
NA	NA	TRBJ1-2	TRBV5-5	CASSLEKYGYTF	TGTGCCAGCAGCTTGGAGAAGTATGGCTACACCTTC
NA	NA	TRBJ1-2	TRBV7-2	CASSPLRGSGYTF	TGTGCCAGCAGCCCCTTGAGGGGATCTGGCTACACCTTC
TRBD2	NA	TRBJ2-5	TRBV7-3	CASSSGGAIQETQYF	TGTGCCAGCAGCTCCGGGGGGGCGATCCAAGAGACCCAGTACTTC
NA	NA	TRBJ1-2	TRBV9	CASSVALMTNYGYTF	TGTGCCAGCAGCGTAGCTCTCATGACCAACTATGGCTACACCTTC
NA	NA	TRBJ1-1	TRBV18	CASSPYSGEGTEAFF	TGTGCCAGCTCACCCTATTCAGGGGAGGGCACTGAAGCTTTCTTT
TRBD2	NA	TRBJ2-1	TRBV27	CASTARLATNEQFF	TGTGCCAGCACCGCGAGACTAGCGACAAATGAGCAGTTCTTC
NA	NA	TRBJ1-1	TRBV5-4	CASSLGQGEAFF	TGTGCCAGCAGCTTGGGTCAGGGGGAAGCTTTCTTT
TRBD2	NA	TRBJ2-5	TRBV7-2	CASSRVRTSGGLETQYF	TGTGCCAGCAGCCGCGTTCGGACTAGCGGGGGACTAGAGACCCAGTACTTC